What follows is one T cell receptor (beta chain) and its context. Its antigen remains unknown. This entry comes from a study of CD8+ T cells in alopecia areata. PBMCs provided sorted CD4+ and CD8+ T cells. Isolated RNA was reverse transcribed into cDNA used as the sequencing template. Using immunoSEQ multiplex PCR, the repertoire was profiled, and TCRdb retains in-frame clones only, with some absent. The sample consists of some 120,000 clones, 50% to 60% of them appearing once. Germline values: CDR1 SGHDN, CDR2 FVKESK. V lost 4 bases to trimming and J lost 0 bases, with 15 bases between them. The CDR3 has 16 residues. Study-level results: Especially in alopecia totalis/universalis, lesional scalp showed greater clonality than normal scalp did.

Sequenced here: CD4+ T cells sorted from blood, sampled at week 0. This chain joins TRBV14 and TRBJ1-1; unclear D gene. This clonotype originated in a human donor with alopecia areata. The DNA for the CDR3 is TGTGCCAGCAGCCGGATCACGGGGAACATGAACACTGAAGCTTTCTTT. It is translated as CASSRITGNMNTEAFF.